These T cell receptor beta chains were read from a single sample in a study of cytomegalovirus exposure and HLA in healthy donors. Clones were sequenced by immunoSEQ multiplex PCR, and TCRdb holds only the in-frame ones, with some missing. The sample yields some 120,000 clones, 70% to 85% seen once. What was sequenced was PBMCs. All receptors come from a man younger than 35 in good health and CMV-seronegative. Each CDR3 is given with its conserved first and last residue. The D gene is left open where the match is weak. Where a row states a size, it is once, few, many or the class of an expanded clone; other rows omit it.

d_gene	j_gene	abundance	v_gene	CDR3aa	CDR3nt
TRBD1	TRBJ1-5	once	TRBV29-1	CGVGQGGNQPQHF	TGCGGCGTTGGACAGGGTGGAAATCAGCCCCAGCATTTT
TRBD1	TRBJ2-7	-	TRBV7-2	CASSWGQGGIEQYF	TGTGCCAGCAGCTGGGGACAGGGGGGAATCGAGCAGTACTTC
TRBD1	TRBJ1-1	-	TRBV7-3	CASRLTGGVTEAFF	TGTGCCAGCAGACTTACAGGGGGCGTCACTGAAGCTTTCTTT
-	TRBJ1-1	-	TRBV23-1	CASSLTARNTEAFF	TGCGCCAGCAGTCTGACAGCCAGGAACACTGAAGCTTTCTTT
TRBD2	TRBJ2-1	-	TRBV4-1	CASSQVRLAGGSTHNEQFF	TGCGCCAGCAGCCAAGTAAGGCTAGCGGGGGGTTCGACACACAATGAGCAGTTCTTC
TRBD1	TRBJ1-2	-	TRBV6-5	CASSYPTLTGNYGYTF	TGTGCCAGCAGTTACCCCACCTTGACAGGGAACTATGGCTACACCTTC
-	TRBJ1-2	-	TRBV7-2	CASSSQGLRGANYGYTF	TGTGCCAGCAGCTCGCAGGGACTAAGGGGCGCTAACTATGGCTACACCTTC
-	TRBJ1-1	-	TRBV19	CASSIYQGTEAFF	TGTGCCAGTAGTATTTATCAGGGAACGGAAGCTTTCTTT
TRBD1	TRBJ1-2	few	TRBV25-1	CASSDIQGQTF	TGTGCCAGCAGTGACATACAGGGGCAAACCTTC
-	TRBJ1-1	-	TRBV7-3	CASSLSVVAFF	TGTGCCAGCAGCTTAAGCGTGGTAGCTTTCTTT
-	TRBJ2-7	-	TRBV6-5	CASSLGPRDEQYF	TGTGCCAGCAGTTTGGGGCCTCGGGACGAGCAGTACTTC
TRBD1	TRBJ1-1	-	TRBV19	CASSTRQGRTEAFF	TGTGCCAGTAGTACCCGACAGGGTCGGACTGAAGCTTTCTTT
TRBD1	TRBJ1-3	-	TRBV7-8	CASSGQGYSGNTIYF	TGTGCCAGCAGCGGACAGGGTTACTCTGGAAACACCATATATTTT
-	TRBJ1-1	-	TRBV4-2	CASSSRTAYEAFF	TGTGCCAGCAGCTCTCGGACAGCCTATGAAGCTTTCTTT
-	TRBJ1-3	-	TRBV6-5	CASSYSQGTGNTIYF	TGTGCCAGCAGTTACAGTCAGGGGACGGGAAACACCATATATTTT